This T cell receptor (beta chain) was captured by sequencing in a study of shared clonotypes between healthy human individuals. Across the whole study: CD4 naive and memory got three plates each, CD8 naive two, CD8 memory one.

The CDR3 is 14 residues long. Per germline, CDR1 MNHEY and CDR2 SMNVEV (reference sequence). V dropped 10 bases and J dropped 14 bases, with 27 bases sitting between them. Notes on this clone: Antigen specificity is unknown.

Profiling relied on immunoSEQ multiplex PCR, and the TCRdb table lists in-frame clones only, not all of them. Of about 690,000 clones listed, about nine tenths are singletons. Points from the study as a whole: Sequencing depth was a factor that was expected to affect clonotype sharing among donors.

Sequenced input: memory CD8+ T cells from PBMCs. Specified subset: CD45RO+ cells pooled with CCR7-negative TemRA cells. This clonotype was sampled from a man aged 18 to 30 in good health. Some clones in this sample may be carry-over from other donors' samples. This chain connects TRBV27 to TRBJ2-4; D is ambiguous. The CDR3 bases are TGTGCCATGCGTCGACGTTCGGTCGGTATGCTTAAGTACTTC. This codes for CAMRRRSVGMLKYF.